Many counts were recorded for the clone carrying this T cell receptor (beta chain). The antigen is unknown. The record originates from a study of T cells after yellow fever vaccination. Trimming pared 8 bases from V and 3 bases from J, leaving 14 bases between. The CDR3 runs 14 residues. CDR1 and CDR2 from the germline V gene are SGHVS and FQNEAQ. General study results and limits: Repertoires sorted by FACS could include abundant clonotypes that are contaminants from the bulk population.

MiXCR, applied by TCRdb to the 5' RACE reads, yields one record per CDR3 protein. The sample lists some 110,000 distinct CDR3 sequences; around 8% were seen once. This clonotype originated in a man younger than 40 who received the YFV17D yellow fever vaccine. This material consisted of CD8+ T cells sorted from PBMCs, taken 45 days after the yellow fever booster vaccination. This rearrangement joins TRBV7-8 to TRBJ2-1; no clear D. The CDR3 loop reads CASAAEVGYNEQFF. The CDR3 nucleotides read TGTGCCAGCGCCGCAGAAGTGGGCTACAATGAGCAGTTCTTC.